Listed below are T cell receptor beta chains from one sample, sequenced in a study of OX40 agonist ivuxolimab in advanced cancers. The table came from immunoSEQ multiplex PCR; TCRdb's copy has only in-frame clones and leaves some out. The sample lists 44,000 or so clones; just over 90% were seen once. Material: CD4+ or CD8+ T cells sorted from blood, obtained in a trial of the OX40 agonist ivuxolimab. These receptor sequences come from an adult with an advanced solid tumor such as melanoma, head and neck, liver or kidney cancer. The CDR3 runs from the conserved cysteine through the conserved F or W. Each record gives: CDR3 protein, CDR3 DNA, V gene, clone size, J gene, D gene. D genes are given only for firm matches. Size values are once, few and many counts, or a class for expanded clones, and some rows have none.

CDR3: CASSLTGATYEQYF; DNA: TGTGCCAGCAGTTTAACAGGGGCAACCTACGAGCAGTACTTC; V: TRBV27; size: .; J: TRBJ2-7; D: TRBD1
CDR3: CASSFSGTYEQYF; DNA: TGTGCCAGCAGCTTCTCGGGAACCTACGAGCAGTACTTC; V: TRBV7-8; size: .; J: TRBJ2-7; D: .
CDR3: CASSLGGSSYNEQFF; DNA: TGTGCCAGTAGTCTTGGGGGTTCCTCCTACAATGAGCAGTTCTTC; V: TRBV19; size: once; J: TRBJ2-1; D: .
CDR3: CASSFFGGTDTQYF; DNA: TGTGCCAGCAGCTTTTTCGGGGGAACAGATACGCAGTATTTT; V: TRBV5-5; size: once; J: TRBJ2-3; D: .
CDR3: CSVEIPEAYEQYF; DNA: TGCAGCGTTGAAATCCCAGAAGCCTACGAGCAGTACTTC; V: TRBV29-1; size: .; J: TRBJ2-7; D: .
CDR3: CASSFDRASEQYF; DNA: TGTGCCAGCAGCTTCGACAGGGCTTCCGAGCAGTACTTC; V: TRBV7-8; size: .; J: TRBJ2-7; D: TRBD1
CDR3: CASSYGGGELFF; DNA: TGCGCCAGCAGCTATGGTGGCGGGGAGCTGTTTTTT; V: TRBV5-1; size: few; J: TRBJ2-2; D: .
CDR3: CAGSGTGGPNQPQHF; DNA: TGTGCCGGATCCGGGACAGGGGGCCCTAATCAGCCCCAGCATTTT; V: TRBV19; size: .; J: TRBJ1-5; D: TRBD1
CDR3: CASSVAERLEGADTQYF; DNA: TGTGCCAGCAGCGTAGCTGAGAGACTAGAGGGGGCAGATACGCAGTATTTT; V: TRBV9; size: .; J: TRBJ2-3; D: .
CDR3: CASSLGSQGSSYEQYF; DNA: TGTGCCAGCAGCTTAGGTAGTCAGGGAAGCTCCTACGAGCAGTACTTC; V: TRBV7-8; size: .; J: TRBJ2-7; D: .
CDR3: CASSVGVVETQYF; DNA: TGTGCCAGCAGCGTTGGGGTAGTGGAGACCCAGTACTTC; V: TRBV11-3; size: .; J: TRBJ2-5; D: .
CDR3: CASSDGTGDGYGYTF; DNA: TGTGCCAGCAGCGACGGGACAGGGGATGGGTATGGCTACACCTTC; V: TRBV7-2; size: .; J: TRBJ1-2; D: TRBD1
CDR3: CASSPRTGQEQYF; DNA: TGTGCCAGCAGCCCCAGGACAGGGCAAGAGCAGTACTTC; V: TRBV27; size: .; J: TRBJ2-7; D: TRBD1
CDR3: CASSLAGRAGVPYEQYF; DNA: TGTGCCAGCAGCTTGGCAGGTCGAGCAGGGGTCCCCTACGAGCAGTACTTC; V: TRBV5-5; size: .; J: TRBJ2-7; D: .
CDR3: CASSMAQGVGSPLHF; DNA: TGTGCCAGTAGTATGGCCCAGGGGGTGGGTTCACCCCTCCACTTT; V: TRBV19; size: medium-sized; J: TRBJ1-6; D: TRBD1
CDR3: CATQFLDYNSPLHF; DNA: TGTGCCACCCAGTTTTTAGACTATAATTCACCCCTCCACTTT; V: TRBV28; size: .; J: TRBJ1-6; D: .
CDR3: CASSDRVYYGYTF; DNA: TGTGCCAGTAGTGACCGGGTTTACTATGGCTACACCTTC; V: TRBV19; size: once; J: TRBJ1-2; D: .
CDR3: CASSSWDWREQYF; DNA: TGTGCCAGCAGTTCATGGGACTGGCGGGAGCAGTACTTC; V: TRBV6-1; size: .; J: TRBJ2-7; D: .
CDR3: CASSDRGGTGELFF; DNA: TGTGCCAGCAGTGACCGGGGTGGGACCGGGGAGCTGTTTTTT; V: TRBV6-4; size: .; J: TRBJ2-2; D: .
CDR3: CASRGGGREQYF; DNA: TGTGCCAGCAGAGGCGGGGGTCGCGAGCAGTACTTC; V: TRBV7-9; size: .; J: TRBJ2-7; D: TRBD2
CDR3: CASSLQQGAQYEQYF; DNA: TGTGCTAGCAGCTTGCAACAGGGGGCCCAATACGAGCAGTACTTC; V: TRBV7-7; size: .; J: TRBJ2-7; D: TRBD1
CDR3: CASSLVPANYGYTF; DNA: TGTGCCAGCAGTTTAGTTCCAGCCAACTATGGCTACACCTTC; V: TRBV28; size: .; J: TRBJ1-2; D: .
CDR3: CSVLGGDLYEQYF; DNA: TGCAGCGTGCTCGGGGGCGACCTCTACGAGCAGTACTTC; V: TRBV29-1; size: .; J: TRBJ2-7; D: .
CDR3: CASSLLGGRLDEQYF; DNA: TGTGCCAGCAGCTTGCTCGGGGGAAGATTAGACGAGCAGTACTTC; V: TRBV13; size: once; J: TRBJ2-7; D: .
CDR3: CASSSAGRGSYEQYF; DNA: TGTGCCAGCAGCTCGGCAGGGCGAGGGTCCTACGAGCAGTACTTC; V: TRBV5-6; size: .; J: TRBJ2-7; D: .
CDR3: CASSETLAGGLKNIQYF; DNA: TGCGCCAGCAGTGAGACTTTAGCGGGGGGTTTAAAAAACATTCAGTACTTC; V: TRBV10-2; size: .; J: TRBJ2-4; D: TRBD2
CDR3: CASSPVGAGAEDEQFF; DNA: TGTGCCAGCAGTCCCGTAGGGGCGGGGGCCGAAGATGAGCAGTTCTTC; V: TRBV27; size: .; J: TRBJ2-1; D: .
CDR3: CASSAGWEQYF; DNA: TGCGCCAGCAGCGCCGGGTGGGAGCAGTACTTC; V: TRBV5-1; size: .; J: TRBJ2-7; D: .
CDR3: CATSRGMDRGPTDTQYF; DNA: TGTGCCACCAGCAGAGGGATGGACAGGGGGCCCACAGATACGCAGTATTTT; V: TRBV15; size: few; J: TRBJ2-3; D: TRBD1
CDR3: CASSLNSMVYEQYF; DNA: TGTGCCAGCAGTCTCAACTCGATGGTCTACGAGCAGTACTTC; V: TRBV6-5; size: once; J: TRBJ2-7; D: .
CDR3: CASSSVREPQHF; DNA: TGTGCCAGCAGTTCCGTGAGGGAGCCCCAGCATTTT; V: TRBV6-6; size: .; J: TRBJ1-5; D: .
CDR3: CASSMGQGFGYEQYF; DNA: TGTGCCAGTAGTATGGGACAGGGCTTCGGCTACGAGCAGTACTTC; V: TRBV19; size: .; J: TRBJ2-7; D: TRBD1
CDR3: CASSARDGISGNTIYF; DNA: TGTGCCAGCAGCGCCCGAGACGGGATCTCTGGAAACACCATATATTTT; V: TRBV9; size: .; J: TRBJ1-3; D: .
CDR3: CASSGTGTEAFF; DNA: TGCGCCAGCAGCGGGACAGGGACTGAAGCTTTCTTT; V: TRBV5-1; size: .; J: TRBJ1-1; D: TRBD1
CDR3: CASSPGEGDEKLFF; DNA: TGTGCCAGTAGTCCGGGAGAGGGCGATGAAAAACTGTTTTTT; V: TRBV19; size: .; J: TRBJ1-4; D: .
CDR3: CASSRTGPYSNQPQHF; DNA: TGTGCCAGCAGCCGGACAGGGCCTTATAGCAATCAGCCCCAGCATTTT; V: TRBV28; size: .; J: TRBJ1-5; D: TRBD1
CDR3: CASSFLDRGPDANTGELFF; DNA: TGTGCCAGCAGTTTTTTGGACAGGGGACCCGACGCGAACACCGGGGAGCTGTTTTTT; V: TRBV28; size: .; J: TRBJ2-2; D: TRBD1
CDR3: CAFRGGHGAEAFF; DNA: TGTGCCTTTCGGGGCGGACACGGAGCTGAAGCTTTCTTT; V: TRBV30; size: .; J: TRBJ1-1; D: .
CDR3: CASSSLREEQYF; DNA: TGTGCCAGCAGCTCGTTGAGAGAAGAGCAGTACTTC; V: TRBV7-9; size: .; J: TRBJ2-7; D: .
CDR3: CASSLGLAGAPYEQYF; DNA: TGTGCCAGCAGTTTAGGACTAGCGGGAGCGCCCTACGAGCAGTACTTC; V: TRBV28; size: .; J: TRBJ2-7; D: TRBD2
CDR3: CASSESGQGADTQYF; DNA: TGTGCCAGCAGTGAGTCCGGACAGGGGGCAGATACGCAGTATTTT; V: TRBV2; size: .; J: TRBJ2-3; D: TRBD1
CDR3: CASSVGSTYNEQFF; DNA: TGTGCCAGCAGCGTAGGCTCGACCTACAATGAGCAGTTCTTC; V: TRBV9; size: .; J: TRBJ2-1; D: .
CDR3: CASMSSGKVGELFF; DNA: TGTGCCAGCATGTCTAGCGGGAAGGTCGGGGAGCTGTTTTTT; V: TRBV7-9; size: .; J: TRBJ2-2; D: TRBD2
CDR3: CASSEFEGFQPQHF; DNA: TGTGCCAGCAGTGAATTTGAGGGGTTTCAGCCCCAGCATTTT; V: TRBV25-1; size: once; J: TRBJ1-5; D: .
CDR3: CASSWTGPAYEQYF; DNA: TGTGCCAGCAGCTGGACAGGGCCTGCCTACGAGCAGTACTTC; V: TRBV14; size: few; J: TRBJ2-7; D: TRBD1
CDR3: CASSMGLAGGVLESSYEQYF; DNA: TGTGCCAGTAGTATGGGTCTAGCGGGAGGTGTCTTGGAAAGCTCCTACGAGCAGTACTTC; V: TRBV19; size: .; J: TRBJ2-7; D: TRBD2
CDR3: CSTTGPTGELFF; DNA: TGCAGCACAACAGGGCCAACCGGGGAGCTGTTTTTT; V: TRBV29-1; size: .; J: TRBJ2-2; D: .
CDR3: CASSYLDQYEQYF; DNA: TGTGCCAGCAGTTACCTCGACCAGTACGAGCAGTACTTC; V: TRBV6-5; size: .; J: TRBJ2-7; D: .
CDR3: CASSFTVYEQYF; DNA: TGTGCCAGCAGTTTCACCGTCTACGAGCAGTACTTC; V: TRBV28; size: .; J: TRBJ2-7; D: .
CDR3: CASSFTGVREKLFF; DNA: TGTGCCAGCAGCTTTACCGGGGTGAGAGAAAAACTGTTTTTT; V: TRBV11-2; size: .; J: TRBJ1-4; D: .
CDR3: CASSLARGARTDTQYF; DNA: TGTGCCAGCAGCTTAGCGCGGGGGGCACGCACAGATACGCAGTATTTT; V: TRBV7-8; size: .; J: TRBJ2-3; D: TRBD2
CDR3: CASSLELPSGGAYEQYF; DNA: TGTGCCAGCAGCTTAGAACTCCCGAGCGGAGGGGCCTACGAGCAGTACTTC; V: TRBV7-6; size: .; J: TRBJ2-7; D: .
CDR3: CASSSGFLNTEAFF; DNA: TGTGCCAGCAGTAGTGGATTCCTGAACACTGAAGCTTTCTTT; V: TRBV27; size: .; J: TRBJ1-1; D: .
CDR3: CASSLGQGNQETQYF; DNA: TGTGCCAGCAGCTTAGGACAGGGTAACCAAGAGACCCAGTACTTC; V: TRBV13; size: .; J: TRBJ2-5; D: .
CDR3: CASSPGHTEAFF; DNA: TGTGCCAGCAGCCCTGGACACACTGAAGCTTTCTTT; V: TRBV7-2; size: .; J: TRBJ1-1; D: .
CDR3: CASKRQGSSYEQYF; DNA: TGTGCCAGCAAGAGGCAGGGGTCTTCGTACGAGCAGTACTTC; V: TRBV28; size: .; J: TRBJ2-7; D: .